The following is a T cell receptor beta chain sequence with its context. Its antigen is currently unknown. The CDR3 is 14 residues long. Between the trimmed V and J ends, which lost 2 bases and 0 bases, there was a span of 6 bases. Germline V CDR1 and CDR2: LGHNA, YSLEER. This entry is derived from a study of early T cells in non-severe SARS-CoV-2 infection. TCRdb re-derived calls from the 5' RACE reads in MiXCR, one entry per CDR3 protein. The sample shows roughly 40,000 distinct CDR3 sequences, 7% to 8% of them seen only once. Study-wide points: Reliance on VDJdb matching favored anti-spike CD8 responses; private and CD4 specificities were missed.

The sample consisted of whole blood. V and J are TRBV4-3 and TRBJ2-3, with D unclear. This TCR was recovered from an adult who was a healthcare worker with PCR-confirmed SARS-CoV-2 infection or an uninfected control (not recorded which). CDR3 sequence: CASSQFTSTDTQYF. The CDR3 DNA reads as TGCGCCAGCAGCCAATTTACTAGCACAGATACGCAGTATTTT.